In this sample, the clone carrying this T cell receptor beta chain turned up a few times. What it recognizes is unknown. Gene names are the mouse ones. The DNA ends 4 residues before the CDR3 does, and the rest of the CDR3 is filled in from the germline J gene. Other DNA sequences in this specimen translate into the identical CDR3. CDR1 and CDR2 from the germline V gene are LGHNA and YNLKQL (reference sequence). There are 15 residues in the CDR3. On the basis of CD4, CD8alpha, NKG2D, NKG2ACE and other markers, pooled cutaneous lymph node cells were sorted. Reverse transcribed after extraction, RNA yielded cDNA as the sequencing template. Sequenced by immunoSEQ multiplex PCR; TCRdb stores in-frame clones only, minus some. The counts give roughly 260,000 clones, none of them seen only once; about 1.1% is held by the top ten. This sample was taken from a study of CD8+ T cells in alopecia areata. Study in general: Each recipient was an approximately 6-11-week-old female C3H/HeJ mouse given skin from an approximately 6-12-month-old C3H/HeJ donor with spontaneous alopecia.

Points from the study as a whole: Researchers report lesional scalp, most notably alopecia totalis/universalis, outstripped normal scalp in clonality.

The source material was CD4+ T cells sorted from a lymph node. The rearrangement uses TRBV5 and TRBJ2-7; 11 bases map to TRBD2. This TCR came from a C3H/HeJ mouse with alopecia areata. The MHC haplotype of this mouse line is H2-k. This CDR3 reads CASSQTGTGGYEQYF. Incomplete CDR3 DNA: TGTGCCAGCAGCCAAACCGGGACTGGGGGATAT.